This T cell receptor beta chain was identified during a study of cytomegalovirus exposure and HLA in healthy donors. Study-wide findings and caveats: Presence/absence analysis assumed near-uniform sequencing depth across donors.

Per the germline V gene, CDR1 is SGDLS and CDR2 is YYNGEE. This CDR3 spans 17 amino acids. The trim removed 4 bases at V and 8 bases at J, leaving 18 bases unmatched. Vbeta (60) and Jbeta (13) primers were used in the PCR. The table came from immunoSEQ multiplex PCR; TCRdb's copy has only in-frame clones and leaves some out. The specimen's table records 130,000 to 150,000 clones. As regards this clone: Its matching antigen is unknown.

The sequence was collected from a man between 35 and 55 years old in good health and CMV-seronegative. The rearrangement uses TRBV9 and TRBJ1-2; TRBD1 matches 9 bases. The sample comprised PBMCs. The CDR3 DNA reads TGTGCCAGCAGCCCACGCCCCCTCGGACAGGGGATAGAAGGCTACACCTTC. Protein product: CASSPRPLGQGIEGYTF. The full variable domain, rest sourced from reference TRBV9 and TRBJ1-2, is DSGVTQTPKHLITATGQRVTLRCSPRSGDLSVYWYQQSLDQGLQFLIQYYNGEERAKGNILERFSAQQFPDLHSELNLSSLELGDSALYFCASSPRPLGQGIEGYTFGSGTRLTVV.